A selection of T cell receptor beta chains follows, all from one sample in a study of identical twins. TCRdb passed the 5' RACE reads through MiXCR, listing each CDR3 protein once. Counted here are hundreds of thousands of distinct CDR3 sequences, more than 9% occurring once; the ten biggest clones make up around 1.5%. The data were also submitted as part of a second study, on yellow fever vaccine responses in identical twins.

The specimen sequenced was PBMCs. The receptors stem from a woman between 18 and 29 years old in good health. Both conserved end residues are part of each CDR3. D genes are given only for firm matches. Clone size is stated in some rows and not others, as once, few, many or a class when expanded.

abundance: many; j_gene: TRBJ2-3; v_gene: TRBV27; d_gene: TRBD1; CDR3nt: TGTGCCAGCAGTTTATTAGGCGGACAGGAGTCGCAGTATTTT; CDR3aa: CASSLLGGQESQYF
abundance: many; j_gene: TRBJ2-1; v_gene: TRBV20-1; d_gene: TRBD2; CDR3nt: TGCAGTGCTACCTCCGGGACTAGCGGGAGATTCTCGAATGAGCAGTTCTTC; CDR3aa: CSATSGTSGRFSNEQFF
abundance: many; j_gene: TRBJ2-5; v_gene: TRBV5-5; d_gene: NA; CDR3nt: TGTGCCAGCAGCCGCCAGGGGCAGGGGCAAGAGACCCAGTACTTC; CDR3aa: CASSRQGQGQETQYF
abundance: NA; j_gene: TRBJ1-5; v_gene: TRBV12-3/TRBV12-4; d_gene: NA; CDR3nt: TGTGCCAGCAGTTCGGGGACATATAGCAATCAGCCCCAGCATTTT; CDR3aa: CASSSGTYSNQPQHF
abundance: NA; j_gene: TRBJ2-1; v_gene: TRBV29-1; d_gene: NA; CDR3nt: TGCAGCGTTGAAGGGCGGCAGGGGTCCTACAATGAGCAGTTCTTC; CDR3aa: CSVEGRQGSYNEQFF
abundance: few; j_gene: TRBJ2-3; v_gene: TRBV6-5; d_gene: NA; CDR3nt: TGTGCCAGCAGTTACGGGCGAGGCGCAGATACGCAGTATTTT; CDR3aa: CASSYGRGADTQYF
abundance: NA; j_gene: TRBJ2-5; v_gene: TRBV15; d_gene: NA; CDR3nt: TGTGCCACCAGCAGAGACTTCGAAGAGACCCAGTACTTC; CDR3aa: CATSRDFEETQYF
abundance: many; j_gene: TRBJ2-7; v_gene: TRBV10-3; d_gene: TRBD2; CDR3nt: TGTGCCATCAGTGAGTCTAGCGGGGTAACCTACGAGCAGTACTTC; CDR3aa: CAISESSGVTYEQYF
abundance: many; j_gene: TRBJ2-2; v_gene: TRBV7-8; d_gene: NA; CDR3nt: TGTGCCAGCAGCTTACAGCCGGTTCCCGGGGAGCTGTTTTTT; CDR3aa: CASSLQPVPGELFF
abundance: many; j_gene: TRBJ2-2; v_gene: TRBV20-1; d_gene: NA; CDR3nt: TGCAGTGCTAGAGGGCCCCATGGGGGGAACACCGGGGAGCTGTTTTTT; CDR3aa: CSARGPHGGNTGELFF
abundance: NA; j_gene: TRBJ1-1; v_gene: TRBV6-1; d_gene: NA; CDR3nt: TGTGCCAGCACCCCCCTTACCTTTAACACTGAAGCTTTCTTT; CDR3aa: CASTPLTFNTEAFF
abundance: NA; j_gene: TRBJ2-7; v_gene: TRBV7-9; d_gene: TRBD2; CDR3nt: TGTGCCAGCAGCTTGGGACTAGCGGGAGTTGGGGAGCAGTACTTC; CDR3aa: CASSLGLAGVGEQYF
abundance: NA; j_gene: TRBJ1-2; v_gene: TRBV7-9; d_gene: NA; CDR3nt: TGTGCCAGCAGCTTAGCCCCGCAGGGGAGCTATGGCTACACCTTC; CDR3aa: CASSLAPQGSYGYTF
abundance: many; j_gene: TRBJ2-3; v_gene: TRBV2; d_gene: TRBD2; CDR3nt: TGTGCCAGCAACAGACTAGCGGGCAACACAGATACGCAGTATTTT; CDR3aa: CASNRLAGNTDTQYF
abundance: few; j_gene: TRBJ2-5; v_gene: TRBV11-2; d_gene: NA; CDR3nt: TGTGCCAGCAGTCCAATCGGGTGGCGGGAGACCCAGTACTTC; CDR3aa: CASSPIGWRETQYF
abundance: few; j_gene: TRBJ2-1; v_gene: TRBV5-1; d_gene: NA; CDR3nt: TGCGCCAGCAGCCTAGCTGGTAACTTAAATGAGCAGTTCTTC; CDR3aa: CASSLAGNLNEQFF